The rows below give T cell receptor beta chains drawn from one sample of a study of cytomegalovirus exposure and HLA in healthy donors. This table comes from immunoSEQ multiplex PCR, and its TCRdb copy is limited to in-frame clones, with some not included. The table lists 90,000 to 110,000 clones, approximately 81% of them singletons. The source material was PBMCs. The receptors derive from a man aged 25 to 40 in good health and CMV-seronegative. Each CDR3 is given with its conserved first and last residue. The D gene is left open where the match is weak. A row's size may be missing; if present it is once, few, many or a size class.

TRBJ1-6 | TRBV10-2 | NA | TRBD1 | TGCGCCAGCACTGGGACAGGGGGCTTTAATTCACCCCTCCACTTT | CASTGTGGFNSPLHF
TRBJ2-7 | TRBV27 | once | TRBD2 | TGTGCCAGCAGTTTAACGCCGGGACTAGCGGAAGAGCAGTACTTC | CASSLTPGLAEEQYF
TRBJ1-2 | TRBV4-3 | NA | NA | TGCGCCAGCAGCCAAGGGCTCGATGGCTACACCTTC | CASSQGLDGYTF
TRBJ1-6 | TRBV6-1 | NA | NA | TGTGCCATCAAATCGACACGTAATTCACCCCTCCACTTT | CAIKSTRNSPLHF
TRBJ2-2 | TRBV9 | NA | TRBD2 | TGTGCCAGCAGCGTAGGGTTTAGCGGGAACGTTCGGGAGCTGTTTTTT | CASSVGFSGNVRELFF
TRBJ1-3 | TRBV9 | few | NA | TGTGCCAGCAGTTCGTTTACAACCAACTCTGGAAACACCATATATTTT | CASSSFTTNSGNTIYF
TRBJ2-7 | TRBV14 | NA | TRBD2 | TGTGCCAGCAGCACCCGGACTAGCGGGAGTAGGTACGAGCAGTACTTC | CASSTRTSGSRYEQYF
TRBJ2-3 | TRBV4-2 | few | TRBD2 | TGTGCCAGCAGCCAAGAATATCCTAGCGGGGGACCCATAGATACGCAGTATTTT | CASSQEYPSGGPIDTQYF
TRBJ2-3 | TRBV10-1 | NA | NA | TGCGCCGGCAGTACCAGCGGGCTCCTAGATACGCAGTATTTT | CAGSTSGLLDTQYF
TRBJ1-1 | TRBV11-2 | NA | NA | TGTGCCAGCAGCTTACCTCCTTCGAGGAGTGAAGCTTTCTTT | CASSLPPSRSEAFF
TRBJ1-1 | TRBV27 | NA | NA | TGTGCCAGCAGTTTATCGAGGCAGGGGTTTGAGCGAAGGAACACTGAAGCTTTCTTT | CASSLSRQGFERRNTEAFF
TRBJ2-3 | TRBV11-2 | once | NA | TGTGCCAGCAGCTTACTAGTGACCCCTAGCACAGATACGCAGTATTTT | CASSLLVTPSTDTQYF
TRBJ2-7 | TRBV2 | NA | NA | TGTGCCAGCAGTCGAAACTTCCACTTC | CASSRNFHF
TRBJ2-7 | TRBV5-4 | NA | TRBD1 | TGTGCCAGCAGCCCGGGGACAGGGGCGGGCGAGCAGTACTTC | CASSPGTGAGEQYF
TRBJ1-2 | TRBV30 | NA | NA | TGTGCCTGGAGGGTGGACATGGTGGATCCGGGGGGGGGCCTCAGGGGCTACACCTTC | CAWRVDMVDPGGGLRGYTF
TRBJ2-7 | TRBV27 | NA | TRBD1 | TGTGCCAGCAGTTTAAACAGGGGGGCCTACGAGCAGTACTTC | CASSLNRGAYEQYF
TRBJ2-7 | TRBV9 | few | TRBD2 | TGTGCCAGCAGCGTTTTAGCGGGAGGCTACGAGCAGTACTTC | CASSVLAGGYEQYF
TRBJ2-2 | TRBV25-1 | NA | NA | TGTGCCAGCAGTGAATCCCACAGTACCGGGGAGCTGTTTTTT | CASSESHSTGELFF
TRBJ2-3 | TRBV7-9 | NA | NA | TGTGCCAGCAGCTGGGGCGTGGTTCTCAGCACGCAGTATTTT | CASSWGVVLSTQYF
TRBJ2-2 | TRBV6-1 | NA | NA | TGTGCCAGCAGTGAACGGGACACCGGGGAGCTGTTTTTT | CASSERDTGELFF
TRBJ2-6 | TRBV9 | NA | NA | TGTGCCAGCAGTGATCTACGGGTTTCAAGCTCTGGGGCCAACGTCCTGACTTTC | CASSDLRVSSSGANVLTF
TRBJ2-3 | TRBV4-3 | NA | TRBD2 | TGCGCCAGCAGCCCTCAGAGCGGGAGCGCAGATACGCAGTATTTT | CASSPQSGSADTQYF
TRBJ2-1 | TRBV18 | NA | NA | TGTGCCAGCTCACCCTACCTGAGCGAGCAGTTCTTC | CASSPYLSEQFF
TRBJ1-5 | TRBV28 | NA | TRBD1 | TGTGCCAGCGGGGACAGGGTTGAGGGCAATCAGCCCCAGCATTTT | CASGDRVEGNQPQHF
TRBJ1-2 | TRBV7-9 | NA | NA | TGTGCCAGCAGCTCCTCCGTGTCAGGGCGGATCTATGGCTACACCTTC | CASSSSVSGRIYGYTF
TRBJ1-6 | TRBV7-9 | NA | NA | TGTGCCAGCAGAGCCGGAGAGGGCAATTCACCCCTCCACTTT | CASRAGEGNSPLHF
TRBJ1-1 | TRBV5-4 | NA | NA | TGTGCCAGCAGGCAGGGTTGGATGGACACTGAAGCTTTCTTT | CASRQGWMDTEAFF
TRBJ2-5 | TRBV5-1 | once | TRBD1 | TGCGCCAGCGGGAACAGGGGAAACCAAGAGACCCAGTACTTC | CASGNRGNQETQYF
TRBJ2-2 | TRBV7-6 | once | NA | TGTGCCAGCAGCTTAAGCGGCGGGAACACCGGGGAGCTGTTTTTT | CASSLSGGNTGELFF
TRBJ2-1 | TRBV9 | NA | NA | TGTGCCAGCAGCCCGTGGGGGGGCGCGCGCAATGAGCAGTTCTTC | CASSPWGGARNEQFF
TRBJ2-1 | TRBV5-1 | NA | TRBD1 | TGCGCCAGCAGGGGCGGGACAGGGGCACCCCGTGGGGAGCAGTTCTTC | CASRGGTGAPRGEQFF
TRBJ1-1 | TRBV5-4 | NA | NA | TGTGCCAGCAGCCCCCTGAGCACTGAAGCTTTCTTT | CASSPLSTEAFF
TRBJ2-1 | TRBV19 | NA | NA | TGTGCCAGTAGTAACGGAGTGTACAATGAGCAGTTCTTC | CASSNGVYNEQFF
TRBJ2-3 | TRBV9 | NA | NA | TGTGCCAGCAGCGGTCACAGGGGCACAGATACGCAGTATTTT | CASSGHRGTDTQYF
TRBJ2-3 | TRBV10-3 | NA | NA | TGTGCCATCTCCAGGGAGCGGGCCACCACAGATACGCAGTATTTT | CAISRERATTDTQYF
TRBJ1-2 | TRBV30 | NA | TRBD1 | TGTGCCTGGAGAGGCGGGAACCGGGACAGGGGAGAGTATGGCTACACCTTC | CAWRGGNRDRGEYGYTF
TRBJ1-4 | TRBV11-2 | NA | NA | TGTGCCAGCAGCGGCCGGGGGGACGGGACTAATGAAAAACTGTTTTTT | CASSGRGDGTNEKLFF
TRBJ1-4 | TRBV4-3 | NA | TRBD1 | TGCGCCAGCAGCCAACTGGCAACAGGGGCTAATGAAAAACTGTTTTTT | CASSQLATGANEKLFF
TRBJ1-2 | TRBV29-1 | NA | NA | TGCAGCGTTGTGGGACAAGCAAACTATGGCTACACCTTC | CSVVGQANYGYTF
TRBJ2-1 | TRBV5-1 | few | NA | TGCGCCAGCAGCTTTTACAGGGACTCCTACAATGAGCAGTTCTTC | CASSFYRDSYNEQFF
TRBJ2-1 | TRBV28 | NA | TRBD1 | TGTGCCAGCAGTCAAATGAGGGACAGGGTTGTTCGTGAGCAGTTCTTC | CASSQMRDRVVREQFF
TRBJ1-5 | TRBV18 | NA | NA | TGTGCCAGCTCACCACTGTCAGGGAATGATCAGCCCCAGCATTTT | CASSPLSGNDQPQHF
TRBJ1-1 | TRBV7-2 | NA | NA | TGTGCCAGCAGCCTACCCACAGGGCTTCACACTGAAGCTTTCTTT | CASSLPTGLHTEAFF
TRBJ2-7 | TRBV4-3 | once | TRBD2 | TGCGCCAGCAGCCAGGGGCGATTCAACACTCGGACTAGCGGGGAGCAGTACTTC | CASSQGRFNTRTSGEQYF
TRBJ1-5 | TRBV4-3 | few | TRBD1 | TGCGCCAGCAGCCAAGATCGGGGGACAGGGGGCCAGCCCCAGCATTTT | CASSQDRGTGGQPQHF
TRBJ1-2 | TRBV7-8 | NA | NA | TGTGCCAGCAGCCAAAGTCGCAGGTCCTATGGCTACACCTTC | CASSQSRRSYGYTF
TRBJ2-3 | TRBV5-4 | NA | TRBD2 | TGTGCCAGCAGCTCGGGACTACAATTGGATACGCAGTATTTT | CASSSGLQLDTQYF
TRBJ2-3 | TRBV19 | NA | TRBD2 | TGTGCCAGTAGTGGGCCTAGCGGGGGCTCAGCAACAGATACGCAGTATTTT | CASSGPSGGSATDTQYF
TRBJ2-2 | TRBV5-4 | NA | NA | TGTGCCAGCAGCTTGGTCGGCACCGGGGAGCTGTTTTTT | CASSLVGTGELFF
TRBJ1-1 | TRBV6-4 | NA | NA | TGTGCCAGCAGCTTCGCGGAGAACACTGAAGCTTTCTTT | CASSFAENTEAFF
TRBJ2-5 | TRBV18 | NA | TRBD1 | TGTGCCAGCTCACCAATGGGACAGCAAGAGACCCAGTACTTC | CASSPMGQQETQYF
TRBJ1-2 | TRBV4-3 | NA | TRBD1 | TGCGCCAGCAGCCAAGGCCTGGGACAGGCTTATGGCTACACCTTC | CASSQGLGQAYGYTF
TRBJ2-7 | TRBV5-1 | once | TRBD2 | TGCGCCAGCAGCTCCCGTTCGGGGAGCGGGGGGATGTCCTACGAGCAGTACTTC | CASSSRSGSGGMSYEQYF
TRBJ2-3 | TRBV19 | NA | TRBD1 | TGTGCCAGTAGTATAGACAGGGGGTTGGCAGATACGCAGTATTTT | CASSIDRGLADTQYF
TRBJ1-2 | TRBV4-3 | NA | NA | TGCGCCAGCAGCCAAGATCGAGACACCGGCACCTCATTTTATGGCTACACCTTC | CASSQDRDTGTSFYGYTF
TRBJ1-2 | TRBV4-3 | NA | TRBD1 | TGCGCCAGCAGCCAACTAGGACAGGGGACTATCGGCTACACCTTC | CASSQLGQGTIGYTF
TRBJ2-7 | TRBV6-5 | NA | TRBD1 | TGTGCCAGCACCGACAGGGGTCACGAGCAGTACTTC | CASTDRGHEQYF
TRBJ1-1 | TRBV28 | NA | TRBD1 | TGTGCCAGCAGTCCGTCCCCCGGACAGGGGGCTCGAGCTTTCTTT | CASSPSPGQGARAFF
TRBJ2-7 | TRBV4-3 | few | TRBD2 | TGCGCCAGCAGCCAAGACCTTGGGGGGGAAAAAAGCTACGAGCAGTACTTC | CASSQDLGGEKSYEQYF
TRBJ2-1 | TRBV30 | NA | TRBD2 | TGTGCCTATGGACTAGCGAATTACAATGAGCAGTTCTTC | CAYGLANYNEQFF